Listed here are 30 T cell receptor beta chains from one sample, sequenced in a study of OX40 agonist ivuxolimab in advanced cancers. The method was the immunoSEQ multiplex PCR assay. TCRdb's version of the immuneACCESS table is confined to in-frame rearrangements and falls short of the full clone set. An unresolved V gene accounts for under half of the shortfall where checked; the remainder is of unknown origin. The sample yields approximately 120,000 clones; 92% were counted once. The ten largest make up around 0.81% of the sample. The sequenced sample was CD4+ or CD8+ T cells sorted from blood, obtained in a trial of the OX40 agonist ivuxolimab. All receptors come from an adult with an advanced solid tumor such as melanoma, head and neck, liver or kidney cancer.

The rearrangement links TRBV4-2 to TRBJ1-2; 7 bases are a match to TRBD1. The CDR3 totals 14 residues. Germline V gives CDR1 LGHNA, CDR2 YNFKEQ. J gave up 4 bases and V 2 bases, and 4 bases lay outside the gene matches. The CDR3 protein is CASSQKQGTYGYTF. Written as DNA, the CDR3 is TGTGCCAGCAGCCAAAAACAGGGGACCTATGGCTACACCTTC.

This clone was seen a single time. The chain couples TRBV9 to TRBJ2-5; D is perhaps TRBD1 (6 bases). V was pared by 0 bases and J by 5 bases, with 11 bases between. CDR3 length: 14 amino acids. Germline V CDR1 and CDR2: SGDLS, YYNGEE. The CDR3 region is CASSVAPRGETQYF. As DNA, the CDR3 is TGTGCCAGCAGCGTAGCTCCCAGGGGCGAGACCCAGTACTTC.

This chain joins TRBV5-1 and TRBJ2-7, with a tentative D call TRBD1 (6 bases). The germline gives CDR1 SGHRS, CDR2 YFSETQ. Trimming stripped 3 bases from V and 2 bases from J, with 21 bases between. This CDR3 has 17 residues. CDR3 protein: CASSSQTGTPTAYEQYF. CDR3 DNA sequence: TGCGCCAGCAGCTCCCAGACCGGGACACCAACCGCCTACGAGCAGTACTTC.

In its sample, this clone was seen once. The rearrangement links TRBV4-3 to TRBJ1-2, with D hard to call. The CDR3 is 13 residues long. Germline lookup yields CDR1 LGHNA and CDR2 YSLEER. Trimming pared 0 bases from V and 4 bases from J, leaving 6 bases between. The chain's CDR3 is CASSQDRTYGYTF. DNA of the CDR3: TGCGCCAGCAGCCAAGACAGAACCTATGGCTACACCTTC.

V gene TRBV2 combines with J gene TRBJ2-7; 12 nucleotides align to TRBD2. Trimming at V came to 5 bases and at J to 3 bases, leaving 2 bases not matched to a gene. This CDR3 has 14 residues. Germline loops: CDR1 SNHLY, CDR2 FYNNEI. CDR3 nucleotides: TGTGCCAGCAGTCAGGGACTAGCGGGCTACGAGCAGTACTTC. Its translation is CASSQGLAGYEQYF.

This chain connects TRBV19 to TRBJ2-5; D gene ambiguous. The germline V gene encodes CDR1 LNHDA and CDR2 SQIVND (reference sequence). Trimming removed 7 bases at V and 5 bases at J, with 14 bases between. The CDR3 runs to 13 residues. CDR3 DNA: TGTGCCAGTACCACCAACCCCAAGGAGACCCAGTACTTC. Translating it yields CASTTNPKETQYF.

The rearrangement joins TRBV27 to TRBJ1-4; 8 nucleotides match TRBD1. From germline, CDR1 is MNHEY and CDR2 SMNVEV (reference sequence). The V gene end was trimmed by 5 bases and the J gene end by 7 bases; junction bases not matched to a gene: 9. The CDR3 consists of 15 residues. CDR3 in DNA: TGTGCCAGCAGTGGGAAGACAGGGGCGCGTGAAAAACTGTTTTTT. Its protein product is CASSGKTGAREKLFF.

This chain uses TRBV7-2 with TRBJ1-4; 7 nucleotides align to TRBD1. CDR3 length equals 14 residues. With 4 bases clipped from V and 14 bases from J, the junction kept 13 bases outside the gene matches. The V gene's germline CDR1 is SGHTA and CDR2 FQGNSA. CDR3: CASSSGQHPTELFF. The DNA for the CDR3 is TGTGCCAGCAGCTCGGGACAGCACCCCACTGAGCTGTTTTTT.

The CDR3 DNA reads as TGTGCCAGCGGGAATGGTCTAGCGGGGGGCTCCTACAATGAGCAGTTCTTC. Its protein product is CASGNGLAGGSYNEQFF. V gene TRBV9 combines with J gene TRBJ2-1, with 11 positions matching TRBD2. CDR1 and CDR2 from the germline V gene are SGDLS and YYNGEE. The V segment lost 7 bases and the J segment 0 bases; nucleotides outside the gene matches: 9. The CDR3 consists of 17 residues.

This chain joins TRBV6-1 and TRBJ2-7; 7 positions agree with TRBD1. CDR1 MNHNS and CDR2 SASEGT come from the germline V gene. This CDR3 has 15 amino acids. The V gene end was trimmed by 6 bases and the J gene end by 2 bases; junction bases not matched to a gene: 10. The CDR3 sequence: CASSVLSGQTYEQYF. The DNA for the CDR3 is TGTGCCAGCAGCGTACTCTCGGGACAGACCTACGAGCAGTACTTC.

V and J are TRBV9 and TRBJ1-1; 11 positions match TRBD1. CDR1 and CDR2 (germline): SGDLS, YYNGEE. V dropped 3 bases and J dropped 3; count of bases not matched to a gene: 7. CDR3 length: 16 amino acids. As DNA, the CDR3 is TGTGCCAGCAGCGCCGTTGGACAGGGGGCTTACACTGAAGCTTTCTTT. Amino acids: CASSAVGQGAYTEAFF.

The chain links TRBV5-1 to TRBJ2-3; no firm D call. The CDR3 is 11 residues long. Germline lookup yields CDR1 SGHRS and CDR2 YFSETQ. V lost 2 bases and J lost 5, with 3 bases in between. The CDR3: CASSFGDTQYF. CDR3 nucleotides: TGCGCCAGCAGCTTCGGAGATACGCAGTATTTT.

The CDR3: CASSLGGPNTEAFF. Here the CDR3 DNA reads TGTGCCAGTAGCCTAGGGGGGCCCAACACTGAAGCTTTCTTT. The V gene is TRBV19, the J gene TRBJ1-1; TRBD1 is a possible D gene (6 bases). V was pared by 6 bases and J by 2 bases, with 13 bases between. Germline assignment: CDR1 LNHDA and CDR2 SQIVND (reference sequence). The CDR3 contains 14 residues.

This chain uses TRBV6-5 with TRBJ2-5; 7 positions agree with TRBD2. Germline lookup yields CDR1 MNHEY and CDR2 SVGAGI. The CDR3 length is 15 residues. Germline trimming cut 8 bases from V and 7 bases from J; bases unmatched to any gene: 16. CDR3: CASASVGGGPGTQYF. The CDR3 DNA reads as TGTGCCAGCGCGTCCGTGGGGGGAGGGCCGGGGACCCAGTACTTC.

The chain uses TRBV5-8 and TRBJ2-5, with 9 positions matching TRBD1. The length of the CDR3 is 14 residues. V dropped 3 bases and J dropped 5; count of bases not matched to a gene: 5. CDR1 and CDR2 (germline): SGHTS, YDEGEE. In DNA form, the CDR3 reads TGTGCCAGCAGCTCCGGACAGGGGAGGGAGACCCAGTACTTC. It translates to CASSSGQGRETQYF.

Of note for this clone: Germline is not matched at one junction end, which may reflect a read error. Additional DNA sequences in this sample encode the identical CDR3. CDR3 DNA: TGTGCCAGCGGTGTAGGGGAGAGTACTGAAGCTTTCTTT. As protein: CASGVGESTEAFF. V gene TRBV5-1 combines with J gene TRBJ1-1, with D tentatively TRBD1 (5 bases). The CDR3 has 13 amino acids. CDR1 is SGHRS, CDR2 YFSETQ, per germline.

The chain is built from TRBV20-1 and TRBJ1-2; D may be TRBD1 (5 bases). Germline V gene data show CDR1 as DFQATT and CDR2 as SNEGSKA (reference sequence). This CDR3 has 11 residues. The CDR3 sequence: CNLSGGYGYTF. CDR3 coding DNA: TGCAACCTGTCCGGGGGTTATGGCTACACCTTC.

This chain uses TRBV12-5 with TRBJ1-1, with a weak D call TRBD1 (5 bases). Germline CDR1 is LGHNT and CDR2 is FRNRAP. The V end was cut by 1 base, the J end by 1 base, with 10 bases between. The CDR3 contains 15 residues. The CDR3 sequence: CASGLGDPTNTEAFF. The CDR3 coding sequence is TGTGCTAGTGGTTTGGGGGACCCGACGAACACTGAAGCTTTCTTT.

CDR3 DNA: TGCGCCAGCAGCCTGGGACAGTTGAATGGAAACACCATATATTTT. Protein sequence: CASSLGQLNGNTIYF. The chain employs TRBV5-1 and TRBJ1-3; 7 nucleotides align to TRBD1. Trimming at V came to 4 bases and at J to 3 bases, leaving 7 bases not matched to a gene. The CDR3 consists of 15 residues. Per germline, CDR1 SGHRS and CDR2 YFSETQ.

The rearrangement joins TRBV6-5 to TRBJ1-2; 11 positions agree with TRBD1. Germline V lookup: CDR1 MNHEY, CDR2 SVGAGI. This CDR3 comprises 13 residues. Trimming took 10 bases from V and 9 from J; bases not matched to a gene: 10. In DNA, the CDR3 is TGTGCCACCCGAGCCGGGACAGGGGGTCGCTACACCTTC. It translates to CATRAGTGGRYTF.

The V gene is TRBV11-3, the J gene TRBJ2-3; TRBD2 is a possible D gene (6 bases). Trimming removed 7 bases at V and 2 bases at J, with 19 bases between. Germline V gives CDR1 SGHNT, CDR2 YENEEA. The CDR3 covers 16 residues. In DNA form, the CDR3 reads TGTGCCAGCACCGCAGCCGTTAGCGGTTTCACAGATACGCAGTATTTT. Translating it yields CASTAAVSGFTDTQYF.

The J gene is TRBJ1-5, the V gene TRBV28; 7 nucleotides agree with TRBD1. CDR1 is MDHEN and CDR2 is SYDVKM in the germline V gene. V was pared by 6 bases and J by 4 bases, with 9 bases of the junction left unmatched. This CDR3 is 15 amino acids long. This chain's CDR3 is CASRDRDRHNQPQHF. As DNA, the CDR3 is TGTGCCAGCAGGGACCGGGACAGACATAATCAGCCCCAGCATTTT. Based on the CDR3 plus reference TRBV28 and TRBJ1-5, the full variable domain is DVKVTQSSRYLVKRTGEKVFLECVQDMDHENMFWYRQDPGLGLRLIYFSYDVKMKEKGDIPEGYSVSREKKERFSLILESASTNQTSMYLCASRDRDRHNQPQHFGDGTRLSIL.

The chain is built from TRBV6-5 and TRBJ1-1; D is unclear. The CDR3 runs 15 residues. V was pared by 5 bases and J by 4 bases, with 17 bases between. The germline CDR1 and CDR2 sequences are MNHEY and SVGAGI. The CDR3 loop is CASSKRLNRGTEAFF. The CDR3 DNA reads TGTGCCAGCAGTAAAAGACTCAATCGGGGCACTGAAGCTTTCTTT.

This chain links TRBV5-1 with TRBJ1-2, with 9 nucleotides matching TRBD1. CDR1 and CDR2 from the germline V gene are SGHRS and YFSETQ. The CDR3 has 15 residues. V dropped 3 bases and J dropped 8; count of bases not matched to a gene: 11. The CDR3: CASSSPEQGAHGYTF. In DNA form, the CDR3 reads TGCGCCAGCAGCTCCCCGGAACAGGGGGCGCACGGCTACACCTTC.

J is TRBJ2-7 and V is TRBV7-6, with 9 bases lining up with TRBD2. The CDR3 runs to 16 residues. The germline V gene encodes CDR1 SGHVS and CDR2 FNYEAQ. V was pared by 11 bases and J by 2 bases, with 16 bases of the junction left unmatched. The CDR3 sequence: CAREVVKREDPYEQYF. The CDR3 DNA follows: TGTGCCCGCGAGGTTGTGAAGCGGGAGGACCCCTACGAGCAGTACTTC. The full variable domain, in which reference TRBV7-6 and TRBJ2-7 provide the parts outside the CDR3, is GAGVSQSPRYKVTKRGQDVALRCDPISGHVSLYWYRQALGQGPEFLTYFNYEAQQDKSGLPNDRFSAERPEGSISTLTIQRTEQRDSAMYRCAREVVKREDPYEQYFGPGTRLTVT.

CDR3 sequence (DNA): TGTGCCAGCAGCTTAGATGGCAGTATGAACACTGAAGCTTTCTTT. It encodes CASSLDGSMNTEAFF. V and J are TRBV7-2 and TRBJ1-1, with unresolved D. Deletions cut 1 base from V and 0 bases from J, with 9 bases between. The CDR3 extends over 15 amino acids. Per germline, CDR1 SGHTA and CDR2 FQGNSA.

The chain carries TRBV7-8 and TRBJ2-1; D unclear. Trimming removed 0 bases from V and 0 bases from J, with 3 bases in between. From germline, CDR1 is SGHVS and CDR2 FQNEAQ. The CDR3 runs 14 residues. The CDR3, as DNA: TGTGCCAGCAGCTTAGCTAGCTCCTACAATGAGCAGTTCTTC. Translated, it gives CASSLASSYNEQFF.

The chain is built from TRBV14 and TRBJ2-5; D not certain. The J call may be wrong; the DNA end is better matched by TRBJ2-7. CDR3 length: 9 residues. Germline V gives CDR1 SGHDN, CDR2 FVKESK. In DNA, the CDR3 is TGTGCCAGCTCTCGCGAGCAGTACTTC. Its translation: CASSREQYF.

The CDR3, as DNA: TGTGCCAGCAGTCTGACCGGGACAGACACTGAAGCTTTCTTT. Translation: CASSLTGTDTEAFF. J is TRBJ1-1 and V is TRBV7-3; 7 nucleotides match TRBD1. Germline V gives CDR1 SGHTA, CDR2 FQGTGA. Trimming at V came to 6 bases and at J to 3 bases, leaving 7 bases not matched to a gene. There are 14 residues in the CDR3.

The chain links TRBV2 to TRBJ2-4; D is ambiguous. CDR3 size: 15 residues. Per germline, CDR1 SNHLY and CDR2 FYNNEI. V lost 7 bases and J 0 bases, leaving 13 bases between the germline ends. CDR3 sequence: CASIDLDLAKNIQYF. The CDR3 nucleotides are TGTGCCAGCATCGACTTGGATCTAGCCAAAAACATTCAGTACTTC.